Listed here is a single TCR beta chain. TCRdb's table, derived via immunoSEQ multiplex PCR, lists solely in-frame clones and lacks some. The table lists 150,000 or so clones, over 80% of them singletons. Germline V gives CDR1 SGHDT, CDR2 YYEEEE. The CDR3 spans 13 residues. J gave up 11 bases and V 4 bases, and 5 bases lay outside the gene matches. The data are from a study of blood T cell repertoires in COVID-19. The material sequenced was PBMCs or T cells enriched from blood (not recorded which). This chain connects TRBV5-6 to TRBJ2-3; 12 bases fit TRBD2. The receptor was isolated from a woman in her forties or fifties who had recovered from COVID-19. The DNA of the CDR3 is TGTGCCAGCAGCGACCCGGGACTAGCGGGGCAGTATTTT. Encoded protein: CASSDPGLAGQYF. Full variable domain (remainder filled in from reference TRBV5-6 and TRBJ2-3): DAGVTQSPTHLIKTRGQQVTLRCSPKSGHDTVSWYQQALGQGPQFIFQYYEEEERQRGNFPDRFSGHQFPNYSSELNVNALLLGDSALYLCASSDPGLAGQYFGPGTRLTVL.